The source of this T cell receptor (beta chain) is a study of preoperative IRX-2 immunotherapy in early breast cancer (dated by TCRdb to 2018 to 2020). The treatment or condition label here, explained by the study, means: preoperative locoregional IRX-2 cytokine immunotherapy. The samples were obtained from a phase Ib study that tested preoperative, locoregional IRX-2 cytokine immunotherapy designed to prime immune responses. The donors were early-stage breast cancer patients who were given IRX-2 prior to surgery. Trimming takes 6 bases from V and 0 bases from J, and the germline ends sit 12 bases apart. Taken from cysteine to phenylalanine, the CDR3 has 15 residues. Only the CDR3 region is kept as DNA, spanning 45 bases read in frame from base 1. Via the germline V gene, CDR1 is MNHGY and CDR2 SAAAGT. The receptor library was made with the immunoSEQ multiplex PCR assay. The immuneACCESS repertoire file appears here via TCRdb, limited to in-frame rearrangements. These files lack a portion of the clones; in checked studies, under half of the deficit traces to unresolved V genes, and the cause of the others is not known. A total of under 40,000 clones appear in this sample, roughly nine tenths of them only once. The ten largest clonotypes hold about 1.6% of the sample.

In the case of this clone: The target of this receptor is not known. Base qualities are not provided; no much larger clone lies one nucleotide away.

The chain was built from TRBV6-8 and TRBJ1-5; the best D guess is TRBD1, with 6 bases matching. The input for sequencing was tumor tissue, taken after IRX-2 immunotherapy. This TCR derives from a human donor with breast cancer. CDR3 sequence: CASSSDRDSNQPQHF. The nucleotide sequence is given as TGTGCCAGCAGCTCGGACAGAGATAGCAATCAGCCCCAGCATTTT.